The rows below give T cell receptor beta chains drawn from one sample of a study of tissue T cells after allogeneic stem cell transplantation. The protocol was immunoSEQ multiplex PCR, while the TCRdb copy is restricted to in-frame clones and leaves out a portion. The table shows roughly 3,000 clones, with around 70% occurring only once. The sample in question was tissue from the right colon, obtained at autopsy. These receptors were collected from a male donor at least 60 years old with lung cancer. Both conserved end residues are part of each CDR3. The D gene is left open where the match is weak. Only some rows state a clone size, as once, few, many or a class for expanded clones.

NA	TRBJ1-1	TRBV5-4	NA	CASSPRRGRLNTEAFF	TGTGCCAGCAGCCCCCGGCGGGGGCGATTGAACACTGAAGCTTTCTTT
NA	TRBJ1-5	TRBV28	NA	CASSFPVFNQPQHF	TGTGCCAGCAGTTTCCCAGTCTTCAATCAGCCCCAGCATTTT
NA	TRBJ2-3	TRBV7-8	NA	CASSLGTVTDTQYF	TGTGCCAGCAGCTTAGGGACAGTCACAGATACGCAGTATTTT
NA	TRBJ1-1	TRBV6-1	NA	CASIQDPQGTEAFF	TGTGCCAGCATCCAAGACCCTCAAGGCACTGAAGCTTTCTTT
NA	TRBJ2-3	TRBV10-3	NA	CAISSASASTDTQYF	TGTGCCATCAGTAGCGCTAGCGCAAGCACAGATACGCAGTATTTT
NA	TRBJ1-2	TRBV5-4	TRBD1	CASSLSGTDYGYTF	TGTGCCAGCAGCTTATCTGGGACAGACTATGGCTACACCTTC
NA	TRBJ2-5	TRBV4-1	NA	CASSQGSAGWETQYF	TGCGCCAGCAGCCAAGGGAGCGCGGGGTGGGAGACCCAGTACTTC
NA	TRBJ2-5	TRBV7-6	NA	CASSLSPGKETQYF	TGTGCCAGCAGCTTATCCCCCGGGAAAGAGACCCAGTACTTC
few	TRBJ2-1	TRBV9	TRBD1	CASSAGQGYNEQFF	TGTGCCAGCAGCGCGGGACAGGGGTACAATGAGCAGTTCTTC
few	TRBJ2-1	TRBV7-8	TRBD2	CASSLAGGIRNNEQFF	TGTGCCAGCAGCTTAGCGGGGGGGATTCGGAACAATGAGCAGTTCTTC
few	TRBJ1-1	TRBV6-2/TRBV6-3	NA	CASSLTLMNTEAFF	TGTGCCAGCAGTTTGACACTTATGAACACTGAAGCTTTCTTT
NA	TRBJ2-7	TRBV9	NA	CASSGGQGPAYEQYF	TGTGCCAGCAGCGGAGGGCAGGGACCCGCCTACGAGCAGTACTTC
NA	TRBJ1-5	TRBV4-3	TRBD1	CASSQDRDRDKPQHF	TGCGCCAGCAGCCAAGATCGGGACAGGGATAAGCCCCAGCATTTT
NA	TRBJ1-3	TRBV28	NA	CASSLGNTIYF	TGTGCCAGCAGTTTGGGAAACACCATATATTTT
NA	TRBJ1-6	TRBV28	TRBD1	CASSTSGTGGDSPLHF	TGTGCCAGCAGTACCTCCGGGACAGGGGGCGATTCACCCCTCCACTTT
few	TRBJ1-4	TRBV4-1	NA	CASSQGLANEKLFF	TGCGCCAGCAGCCAAGGGTTAGCTAATGAAAAACTGTTTTTT